This T cell receptor (beta chain) was identified during a study of blood T cell repertoires in COVID-19. The wider study: COVID-19 samples collected from the United States, Italy and Spain covered acute and convalescent phases.

It was during active infection that Seattle patients were enrolled and then longitudinally followed. Germline CDR1 is LNHDA and CDR2 is SQIVND (reference sequence). The CDR3 spans 15 residues. The J segment lost 2 bases and the V segment lost 3 bases, leaving 3 bases of the junction unmatched. The assay was immunoSEQ multiplex PCR, and TCRdb's table has in-frame clones only and misses some. The data contain some 300,000 clones, 85% to 90% of them singletons. This chain connects TRBV19 to TRBJ2-7, with TRBD2 matching 11 bases. The clonotype comes from a woman aged 50 to 60 with COVID-19, enrolled during active disease. The sequencing input was peripheral blood. CDR3 region: CASSIPGLAAYEQYF. CDR3 coding DNA: TGTGCCAGTAGTATTCCGGGACTAGCGGCCTACGAGCAGTACTTC. The whole variable domain, filled in from reference TRBV19 and TRBJ2-7, reads DGGITQSPKYLFRKEGQNVTLSCEQNLNHDAMYWYRQDPGQGLRLIYYSQIVNDFQKGDIAEGYSVSREKKESFPLTVTSAQKNPTAFYLCASSIPGLAAYEQYFGPGTRLTVT.